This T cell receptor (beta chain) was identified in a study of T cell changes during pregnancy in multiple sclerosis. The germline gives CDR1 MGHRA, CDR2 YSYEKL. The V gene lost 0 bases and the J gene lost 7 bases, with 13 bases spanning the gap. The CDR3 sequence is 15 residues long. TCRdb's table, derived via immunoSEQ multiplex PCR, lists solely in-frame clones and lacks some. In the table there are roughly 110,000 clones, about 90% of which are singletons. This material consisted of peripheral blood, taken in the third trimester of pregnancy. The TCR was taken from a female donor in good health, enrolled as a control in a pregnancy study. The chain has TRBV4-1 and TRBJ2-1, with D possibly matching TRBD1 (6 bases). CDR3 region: CASSQDSARGNEQFF. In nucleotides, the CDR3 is TGCGCCAGCAGCCAAGATAGCGCCAGGGGTAATGAGCAGTTCTTC.